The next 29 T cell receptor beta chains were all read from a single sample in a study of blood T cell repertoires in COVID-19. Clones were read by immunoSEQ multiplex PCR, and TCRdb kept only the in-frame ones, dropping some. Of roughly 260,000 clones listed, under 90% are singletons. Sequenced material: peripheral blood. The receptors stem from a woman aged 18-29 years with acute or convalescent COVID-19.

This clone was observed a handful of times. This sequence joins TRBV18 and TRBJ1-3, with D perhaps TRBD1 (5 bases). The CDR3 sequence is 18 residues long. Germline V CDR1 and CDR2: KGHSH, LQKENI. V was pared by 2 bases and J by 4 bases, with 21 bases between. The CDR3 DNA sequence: TGTGCCAGCTCACCATACCAACAGGACAAGGGAACCGGAAACACCATATATTTT. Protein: CASSPYQQDKGTGNTIYF. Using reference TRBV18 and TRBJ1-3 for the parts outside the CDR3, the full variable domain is NAGVMQNPRHLVRRRGQEARLRCSPMKGHSHVYWYRQLPEEGLKFMVYLQKENIIDESGMPKERFSAEFPKEGPSILRIQQVVRGDSAAYFCASSPYQQDKGTGNTIYFGEGSWLTVV.

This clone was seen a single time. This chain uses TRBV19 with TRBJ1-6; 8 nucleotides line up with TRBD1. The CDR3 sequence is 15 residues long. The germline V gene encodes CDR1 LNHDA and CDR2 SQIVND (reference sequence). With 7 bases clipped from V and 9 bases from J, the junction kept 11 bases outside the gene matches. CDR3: CASTPGGYRPSPLHF. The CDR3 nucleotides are TGTGCCAGTACCCCAGGGGGCTATCGCCCTTCACCCCTCCACTTT.

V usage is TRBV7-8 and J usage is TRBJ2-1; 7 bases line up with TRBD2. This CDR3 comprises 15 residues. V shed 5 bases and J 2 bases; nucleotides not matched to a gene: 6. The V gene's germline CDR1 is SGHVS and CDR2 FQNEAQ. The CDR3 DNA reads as TGTGCCAGCAGCCCCAACAGCGGGGCCTACAATGAGCAGTTCTTC. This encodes CASSPNSGAYNEQFF.

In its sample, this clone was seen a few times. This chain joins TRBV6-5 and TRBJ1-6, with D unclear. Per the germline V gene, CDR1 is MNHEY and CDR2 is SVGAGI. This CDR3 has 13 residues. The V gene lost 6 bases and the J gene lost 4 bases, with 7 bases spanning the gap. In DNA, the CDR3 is TGTGCCAGCAGGAACAGATATAATTCACCCCTCCACTTT. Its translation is CASRNRYNSPLHF.

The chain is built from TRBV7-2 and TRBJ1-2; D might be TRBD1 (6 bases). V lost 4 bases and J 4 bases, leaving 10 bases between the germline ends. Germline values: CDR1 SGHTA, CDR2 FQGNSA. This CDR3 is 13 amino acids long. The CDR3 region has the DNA TGTGCCAGCAGCTCGGACAGCAGCTATGGCTACACCTTC. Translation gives CASSSDSSYGYTF.

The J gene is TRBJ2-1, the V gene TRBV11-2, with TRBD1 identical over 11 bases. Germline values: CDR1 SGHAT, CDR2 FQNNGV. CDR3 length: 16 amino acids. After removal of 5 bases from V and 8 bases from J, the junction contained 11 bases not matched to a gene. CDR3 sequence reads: CASSKHGQGAFDEQFF. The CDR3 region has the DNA TGTGCCAGCAGCAAACACGGACAGGGGGCGTTCGATGAGCAGTTCTTC. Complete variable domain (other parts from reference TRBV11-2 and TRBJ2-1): EAGVAQSPRYKIIEKRQSVAFWCNPISGHATLYWYQQILGQGPKLLIQFQNNGVVDDSQLPKDRFSAERLKGVDSTLKIQPAKLEDSAVYLCASSKHGQGAFDEQFFGPGTRLTVL.

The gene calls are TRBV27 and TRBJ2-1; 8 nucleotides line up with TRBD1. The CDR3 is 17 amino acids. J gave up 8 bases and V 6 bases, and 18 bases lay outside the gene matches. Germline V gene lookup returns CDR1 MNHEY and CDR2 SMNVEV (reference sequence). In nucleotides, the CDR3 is TGTGCCAGCAGCCCTTCATATCGGACAGGGCGGTTGGATGAGCAGTTCTTC. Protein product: CASSPSYRTGRLDEQFF.

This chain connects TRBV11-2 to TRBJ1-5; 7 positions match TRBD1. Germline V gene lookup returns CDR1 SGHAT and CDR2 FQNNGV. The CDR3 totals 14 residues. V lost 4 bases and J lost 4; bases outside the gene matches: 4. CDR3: CASSSGTENQPQHF. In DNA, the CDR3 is TGTGCCAGCAGCTCCGGGACAGAAAATCAGCCCCAGCATTTT. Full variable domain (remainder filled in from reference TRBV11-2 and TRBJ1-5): EAGVAQSPRYKIIEKRQSVAFWCNPISGHATLYWYQQILGQGPKLLIQFQNNGVVDDSQLPKDRFSAERLKGVDSTLKIQPAKLEDSAVYLCASSSGTENQPQHFGDGTRLSIL.

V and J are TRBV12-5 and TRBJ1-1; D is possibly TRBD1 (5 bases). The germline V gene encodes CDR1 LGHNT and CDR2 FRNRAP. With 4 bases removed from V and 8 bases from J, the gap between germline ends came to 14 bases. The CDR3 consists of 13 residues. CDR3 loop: CASGWSLGLEAFF. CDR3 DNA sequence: TGTGCTAGTGGTTGGTCCCTGGGGCTCGAAGCTTTCTTT.

CDR3 in DNA: TGTGCCTGGAGTAAGAGGGTCGAGCACACCTTC. Amino acids: CAWSKRVEHTF. The rearrangement links TRBV30 to TRBJ1-2; D is uncertain. V lost 2 bases and J lost 12, with 13 bases in between. The CDR3 extends over 11 amino acids. Per the germline V gene, CDR1 is GTSNPN and CDR2 is SVGIG (reference sequence).

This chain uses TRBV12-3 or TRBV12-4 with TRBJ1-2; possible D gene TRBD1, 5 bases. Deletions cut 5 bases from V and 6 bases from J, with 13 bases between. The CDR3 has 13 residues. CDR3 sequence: CASSAGQGDGYTF. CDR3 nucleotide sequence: TGTGCCAGCAGTGCGGGGCAGGGTGATGGCTACACCTTC.

Here the CDR3 DNA reads TGTGCCAGCTCACCTGGTCGGGACTCCTATGGCTACACCTTC. Residues: CASSPGRDSYGYTF. The rearrangement links TRBV18 to TRBJ1-2; TRBD1 is a possible D gene (5 bases). The CDR3 has 14 amino acids. CDR1 and CDR2 from the germline V gene are KGHSH and LQKENI. V was trimmed by 3 bases and J by 4 bases, leaving 12 bases between them. The full variable domain, with the rest looked up from reference TRBV18 and TRBJ1-2, is NAGVMQNPRHLVRRRGQEARLRCSPMKGHSHVYWYRQLPEEGLKFMVYLQKENIIDESGMPKERFSAEFPKEGPSILRIQQVVRGDSAAYFCASSPGRDSYGYTFGSGTRLTVV.

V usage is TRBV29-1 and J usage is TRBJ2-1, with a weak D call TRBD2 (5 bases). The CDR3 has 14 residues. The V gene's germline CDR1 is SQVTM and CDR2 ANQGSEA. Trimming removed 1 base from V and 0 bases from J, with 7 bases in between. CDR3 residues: CSVEGGSSYNEQFF. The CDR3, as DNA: TGCAGCGTTGAAGGAGGGAGCTCCTACAATGAGCAGTTCTTC.

Written as DNA, the CDR3 is TGTGCCAGCAGCCGGGACAGGGGTGTCACCGGGGAGCTGTTTTTT. Its protein product is CASSRDRGVTGELFF. The rearrangement links TRBV6-6 to TRBJ2-2, with 10 bases identical to TRBD1. V lost 6 bases to trimming and J lost 4 bases; unmatched junction nucleotides: 5. The V gene's germline CDR1 is MNHNY and CDR2 SVGAGI (reference sequence). This CDR3 contains 15 residues.

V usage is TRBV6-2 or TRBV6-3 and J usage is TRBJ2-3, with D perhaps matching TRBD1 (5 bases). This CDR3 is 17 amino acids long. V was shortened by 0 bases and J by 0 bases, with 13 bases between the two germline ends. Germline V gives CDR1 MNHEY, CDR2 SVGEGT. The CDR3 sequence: CASSYSLQDRSTDTQYF. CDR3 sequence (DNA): TGTGCCAGCAGTTACTCGTTACAGGACCGTAGCACAGATACGCAGTATTTT.

The CDR3 DNA sequence: TGTGCCAGCAGCTTCGTACAAGGGGTTCAGGGGCAGTTCTTC. It translates to CASSFVQGVQGQFF. V gene TRBV11-2 combines with J gene TRBJ2-1; D possibly corresponds to TRBD1 (5 bases). The germline V gene has CDR1 SGHAT and CDR2 FQNNGV. The CDR3 runs to 14 residues. Trimming left V 3 bases short and J 12 bases short, with 18 bases between.

In DNA, the CDR3 is TGTGCCAGCAGCCCTCTTCCGGTAAGCTACGAGCAGTACTTC. Encoded protein: CASSPLPVSYEQYF. The chain employs TRBV11-2 and TRBJ2-7; unclear D gene. Trimming cost V 5 bases and J 3 bases, with 14 bases left between them. The CDR3 is 14 residues long. Germline CDR1 and CDR2: SGHAT and FQNNGV.

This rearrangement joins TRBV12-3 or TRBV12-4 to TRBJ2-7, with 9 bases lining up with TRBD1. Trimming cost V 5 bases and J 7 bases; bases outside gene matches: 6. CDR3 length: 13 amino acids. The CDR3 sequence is CASSPTGTGEQYF. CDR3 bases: TGTGCCAGCAGTCCGACAGGGACAGGGGAGCAGTACTTC.

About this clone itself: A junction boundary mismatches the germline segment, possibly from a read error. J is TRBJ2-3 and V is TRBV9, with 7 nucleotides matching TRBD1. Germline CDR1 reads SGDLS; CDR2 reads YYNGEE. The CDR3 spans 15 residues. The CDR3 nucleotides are TGTGCCAGCAGCGTAGAGGGGGCTAGCATAGATACGCAGTATTTT. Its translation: CASSVEGASIDTQYF.

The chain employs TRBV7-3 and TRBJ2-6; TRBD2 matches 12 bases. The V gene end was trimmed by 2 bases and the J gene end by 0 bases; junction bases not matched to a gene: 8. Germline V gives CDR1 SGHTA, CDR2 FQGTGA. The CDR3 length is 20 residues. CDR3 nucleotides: TGTGCCAGCAGCTTAGCCGGACTAGCGGGACCCCTCTCTGGGGCCAACGTCCTGACTTTC. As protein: CASSLAGLAGPLSGANVLTF.

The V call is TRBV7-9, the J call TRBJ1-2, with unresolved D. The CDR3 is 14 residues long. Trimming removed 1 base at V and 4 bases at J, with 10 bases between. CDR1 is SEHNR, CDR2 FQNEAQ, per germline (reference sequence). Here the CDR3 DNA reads TGTGCCAGCAGCTTAGAAAACAGCCGCTATGGCTACACCTTC. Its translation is CASSLENSRYGYTF.

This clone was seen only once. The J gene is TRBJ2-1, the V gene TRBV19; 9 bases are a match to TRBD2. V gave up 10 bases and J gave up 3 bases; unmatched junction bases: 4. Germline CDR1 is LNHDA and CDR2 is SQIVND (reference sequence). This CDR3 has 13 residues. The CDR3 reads CATAGGNYNEQFF. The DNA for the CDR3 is TGTGCCACCGCGGGGGGGAACTACAATGAGCAGTTCTTC.

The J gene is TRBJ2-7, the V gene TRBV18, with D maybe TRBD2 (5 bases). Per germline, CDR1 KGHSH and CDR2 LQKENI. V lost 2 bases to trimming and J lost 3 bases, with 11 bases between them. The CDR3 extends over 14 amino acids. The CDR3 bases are TGTGCCAGCTCACCAAGGACTGGAGTCTACGAGCAGTACTTC. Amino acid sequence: CASSPRTGVYEQYF.

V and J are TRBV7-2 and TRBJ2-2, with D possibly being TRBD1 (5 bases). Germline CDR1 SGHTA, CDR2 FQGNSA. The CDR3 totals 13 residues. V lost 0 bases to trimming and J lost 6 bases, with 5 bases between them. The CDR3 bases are TGTGCCAGCAGCTTAGCAGGGGCCGGGGAGCTGTTTTTT. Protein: CASSLAGAGELFF.

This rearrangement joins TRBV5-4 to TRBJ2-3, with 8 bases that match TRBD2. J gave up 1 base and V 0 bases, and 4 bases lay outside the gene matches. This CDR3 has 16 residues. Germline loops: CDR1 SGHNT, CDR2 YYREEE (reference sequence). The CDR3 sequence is CASSLERELGTDTQYF. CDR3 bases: TGTGCCAGCAGCTTGGAGCGGGAGCTGGGCACAGATACGCAGTATTTT.

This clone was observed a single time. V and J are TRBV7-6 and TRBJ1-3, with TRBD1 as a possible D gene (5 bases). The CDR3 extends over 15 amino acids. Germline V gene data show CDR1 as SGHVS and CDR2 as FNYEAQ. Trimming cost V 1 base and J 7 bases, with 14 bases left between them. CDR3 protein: CASSLEGPGGNTIYF. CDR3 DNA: TGTGCCAGCAGCTTAGAAGGACCGGGGGGGAACACCATATATTTT.

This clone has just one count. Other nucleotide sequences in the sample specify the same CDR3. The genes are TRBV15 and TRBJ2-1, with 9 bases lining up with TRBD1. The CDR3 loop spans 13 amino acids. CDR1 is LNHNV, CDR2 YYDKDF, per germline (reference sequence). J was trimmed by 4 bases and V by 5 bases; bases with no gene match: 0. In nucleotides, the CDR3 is TGTGCCACCAGCGGACAGGGGTACAATGAGCAGTTCTTC. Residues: CATSGQGYNEQFF.

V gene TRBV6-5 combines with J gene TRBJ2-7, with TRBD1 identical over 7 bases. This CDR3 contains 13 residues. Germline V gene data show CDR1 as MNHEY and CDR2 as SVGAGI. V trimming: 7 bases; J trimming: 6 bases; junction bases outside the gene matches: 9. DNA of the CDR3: TGTGCCAGCAATTCCCAGGGGGTCGGCGAGCAGTACTTC. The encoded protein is CASNSQGVGEQYF.

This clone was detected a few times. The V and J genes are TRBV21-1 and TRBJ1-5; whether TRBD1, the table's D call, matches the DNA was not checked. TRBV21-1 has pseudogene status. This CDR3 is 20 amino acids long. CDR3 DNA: TGTGCCAGCAGCGCTTCAGACGGGACAGGGGAATCTTATAGCAATCAGCCCCAGCATTTT. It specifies CASSASDGTGESYSNQPQHF.